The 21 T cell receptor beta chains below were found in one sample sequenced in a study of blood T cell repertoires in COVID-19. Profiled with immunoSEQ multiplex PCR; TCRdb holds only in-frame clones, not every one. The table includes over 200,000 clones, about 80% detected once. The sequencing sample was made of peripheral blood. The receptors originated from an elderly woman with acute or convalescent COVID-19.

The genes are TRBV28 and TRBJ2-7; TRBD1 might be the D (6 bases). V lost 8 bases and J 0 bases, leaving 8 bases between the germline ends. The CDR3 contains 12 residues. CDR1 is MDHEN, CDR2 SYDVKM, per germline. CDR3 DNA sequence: TGTGCCAGCCAGGGGCTCTCCTACGAGCAGTACTTC. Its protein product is CASQGLSYEQYF.

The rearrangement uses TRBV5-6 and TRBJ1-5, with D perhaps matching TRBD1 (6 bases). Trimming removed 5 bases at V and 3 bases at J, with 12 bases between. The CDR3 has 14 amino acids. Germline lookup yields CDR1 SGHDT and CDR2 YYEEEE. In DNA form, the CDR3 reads TGTGCCAGCAGTCAAGGACAGTTCAATCAGCCCCAGCATTTT. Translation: CASSQGQFNQPQHF.

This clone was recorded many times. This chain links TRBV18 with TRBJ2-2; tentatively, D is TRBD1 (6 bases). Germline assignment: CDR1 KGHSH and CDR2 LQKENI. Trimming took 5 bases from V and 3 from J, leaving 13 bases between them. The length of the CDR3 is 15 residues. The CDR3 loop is CASSGGGTDTGELFF. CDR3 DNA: TGTGCCAGCTCAGGTGGGGGCACGGACACCGGGGAGCTGTTTTTT.

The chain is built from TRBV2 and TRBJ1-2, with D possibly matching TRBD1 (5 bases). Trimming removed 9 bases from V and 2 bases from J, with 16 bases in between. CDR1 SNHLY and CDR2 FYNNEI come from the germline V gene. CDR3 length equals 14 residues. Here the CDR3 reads CASGASQVNYGYTF. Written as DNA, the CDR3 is TGTGCCAGTGGGGCTTCTCAAGTAAACTATGGCTACACCTTC.

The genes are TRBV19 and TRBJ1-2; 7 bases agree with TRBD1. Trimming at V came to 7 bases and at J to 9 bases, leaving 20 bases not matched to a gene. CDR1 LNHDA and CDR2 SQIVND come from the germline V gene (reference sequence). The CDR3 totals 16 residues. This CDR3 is CASTSPLDRLTRSYTF. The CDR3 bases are TGTGCCAGTACTTCCCCGTTGGACAGGCTAACGAGGAGCTACACCTTC. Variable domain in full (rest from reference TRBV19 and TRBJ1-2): DGGITQSPKYLFRKEGQNVTLSCEQNLNHDAMYWYRQDPGQGLRLIYYSQIVNDFQKGDIAEGYSVSREKKESFPLTVTSAQKNPTAFYLCASTSPLDRLTRSYTFGSGTRLTVV.

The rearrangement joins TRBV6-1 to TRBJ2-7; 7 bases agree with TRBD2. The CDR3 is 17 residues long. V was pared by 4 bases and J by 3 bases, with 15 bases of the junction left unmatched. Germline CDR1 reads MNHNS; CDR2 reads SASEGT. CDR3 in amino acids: CASSATYRWTRNYEQYF. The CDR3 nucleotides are TGTGCCAGCAGTGCAACATATCGGTGGACTAGGAACTACGAGCAGTACTTC.

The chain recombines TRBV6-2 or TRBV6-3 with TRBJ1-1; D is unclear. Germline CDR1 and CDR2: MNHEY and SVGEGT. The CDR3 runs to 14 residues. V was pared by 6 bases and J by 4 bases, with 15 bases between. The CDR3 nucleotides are TGTGCCAGCAGCTCCGGAGGGAAACGCACTGAAGCTTTCTTT. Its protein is CASSSGGKRTEAFF.

The CDR3 region has the DNA TGTGCCAGTAGTATCGACAGCTATGAAGCTTTCTTT. Its translation: CASSIDSYEAFF. The chain employs TRBV19 and TRBJ1-1; D perhaps matches TRBD1 (5 bases). From germline, CDR1 is LNHDA and CDR2 SQIVND (reference sequence). V was clipped by 3 bases and J by 7 bases, with 9 bases between them. This CDR3 comprises 12 residues.

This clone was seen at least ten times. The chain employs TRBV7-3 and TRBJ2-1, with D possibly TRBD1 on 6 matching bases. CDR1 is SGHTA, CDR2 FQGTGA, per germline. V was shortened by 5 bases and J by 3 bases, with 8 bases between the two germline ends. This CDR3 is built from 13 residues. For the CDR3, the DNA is TGTGCCAGCAGCCCGGGACACTACAATGAGCAGTTCTTC. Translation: CASSPGHYNEQFF. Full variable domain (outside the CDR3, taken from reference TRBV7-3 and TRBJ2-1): GAGVSQTPSNKVTEKGKYVELRCDPISGHTALYWYRQSLGQGPEFLIYFQGTGAADDSGLPNDRFFAVRPEGSVSTLKIQRTERGDSAVYLCASSPGHYNEQFFGPGTRLTVL.

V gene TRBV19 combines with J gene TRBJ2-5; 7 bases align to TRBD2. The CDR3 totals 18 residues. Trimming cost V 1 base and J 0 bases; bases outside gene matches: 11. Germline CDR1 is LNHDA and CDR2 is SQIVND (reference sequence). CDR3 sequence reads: CASSIVAASSGNQETQYF. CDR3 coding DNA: TGTGCCAGTAGTATAGTAGCCGCCTCCAGCGGGAACCAAGAGACCCAGTACTTC.

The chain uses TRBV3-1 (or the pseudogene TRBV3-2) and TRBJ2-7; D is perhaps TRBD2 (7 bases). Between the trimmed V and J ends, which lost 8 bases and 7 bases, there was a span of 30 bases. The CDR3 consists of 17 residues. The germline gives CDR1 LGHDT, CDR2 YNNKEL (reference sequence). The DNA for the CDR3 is TGTGCCAGCCCAAGGGAGGGGGAGGGACTTCCCTCGGGGGAGCAGTACTTC. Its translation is CASPREGEGLPSGEQYF.

The CDR3 is CASRTGGTEAFF. CDR3 DNA: TGTGCCAGCAGAACAGGGGGCACTGAAGCTTTCTTT. J is TRBJ1-1 and V is TRBV28, with 8 positions matching TRBD1. With V trimmed by 6 bases and J by 4 bases, 1 base remained unmatched. This CDR3 region has 12 residues. Germline CDR1 is MDHEN and CDR2 is SYDVKM.

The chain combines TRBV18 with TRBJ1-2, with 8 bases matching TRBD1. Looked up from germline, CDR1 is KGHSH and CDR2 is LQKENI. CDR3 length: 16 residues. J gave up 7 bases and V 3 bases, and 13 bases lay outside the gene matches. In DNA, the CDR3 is TGTGCCAGCTCACCGGAACAGGGGGGACCTGTTAGTGGCTACACCTTC. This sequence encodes CASSPEQGGPVSGYTF.

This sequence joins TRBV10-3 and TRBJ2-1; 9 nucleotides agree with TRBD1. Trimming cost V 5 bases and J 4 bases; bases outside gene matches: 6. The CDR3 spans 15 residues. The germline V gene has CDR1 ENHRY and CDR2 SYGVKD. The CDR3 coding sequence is TGTGCCATCAGTCCCGGGACAGGGATTTACAATGAGCAGTTCTTC. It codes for CAISPGTGIYNEQFF.

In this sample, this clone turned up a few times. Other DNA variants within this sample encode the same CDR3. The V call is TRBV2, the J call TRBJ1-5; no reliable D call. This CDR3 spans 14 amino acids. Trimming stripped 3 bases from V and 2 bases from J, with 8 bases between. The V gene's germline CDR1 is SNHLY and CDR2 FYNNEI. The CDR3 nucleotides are TGTGCCAGCAGTGATCGCACAGGCAATCAGCCCCAGCATTTT. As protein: CASSDRTGNQPQHF.

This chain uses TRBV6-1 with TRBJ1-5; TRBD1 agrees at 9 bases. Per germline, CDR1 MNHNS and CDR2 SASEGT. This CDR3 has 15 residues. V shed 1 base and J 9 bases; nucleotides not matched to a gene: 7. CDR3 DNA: TGTGCCAGCAGTGAAGATCGAGGACAGGGGATGCCCCAGCATTTT. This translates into CASSEDRGQGMPQHF.

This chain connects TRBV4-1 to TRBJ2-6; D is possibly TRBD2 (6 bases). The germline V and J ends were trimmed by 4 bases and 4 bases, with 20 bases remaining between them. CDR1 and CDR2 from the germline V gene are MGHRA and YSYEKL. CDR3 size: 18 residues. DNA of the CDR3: TGCGCCAGCAGCCCATTTAACGCGGGGTCCTCGGGGGCCAACGTCCTGACTTTC. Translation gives CASSPFNAGSSGANVLTF.

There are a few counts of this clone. The CDR3 nucleotides read TGTGCAAGTCGCTTAAACGGACTAGCGGGAGTAACAGATACGCAGTATTTT. It codes for CASRLNGLAGVTDTQYF. V usage is TRBV12-2 and J usage is TRBJ2-3; the table's D call TRBD2 went unverified against the DNA. TRBV12-2 corresponds to a pseudogene. This CDR3 is built from 17 residues.

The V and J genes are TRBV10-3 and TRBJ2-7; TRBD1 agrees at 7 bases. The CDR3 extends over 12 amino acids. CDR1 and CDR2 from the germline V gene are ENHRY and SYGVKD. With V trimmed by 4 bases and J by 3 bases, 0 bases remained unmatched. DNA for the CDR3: TGTGCCATCAGTGGGGACAGCTACGAGCAGTACTTC. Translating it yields CAISGDSYEQYF.

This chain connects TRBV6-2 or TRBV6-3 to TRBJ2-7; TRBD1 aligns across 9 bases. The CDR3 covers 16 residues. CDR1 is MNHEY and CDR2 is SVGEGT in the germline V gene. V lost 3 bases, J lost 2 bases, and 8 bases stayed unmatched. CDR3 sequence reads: CASSYSGQGRPYEQYF. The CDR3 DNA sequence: TGTGCCAGCAGTTATTCGGGACAGGGAAGGCCCTACGAGCAGTACTTC.

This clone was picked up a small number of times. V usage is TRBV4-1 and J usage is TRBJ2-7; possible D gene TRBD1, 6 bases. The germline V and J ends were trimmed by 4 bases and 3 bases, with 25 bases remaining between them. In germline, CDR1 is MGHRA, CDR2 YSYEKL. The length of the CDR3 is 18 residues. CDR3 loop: CASSPQIIRDTDFYEQYF. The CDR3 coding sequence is TGCGCCAGCAGCCCCCAAATCATACGGGACACGGACTTCTACGAGCAGTACTTC.